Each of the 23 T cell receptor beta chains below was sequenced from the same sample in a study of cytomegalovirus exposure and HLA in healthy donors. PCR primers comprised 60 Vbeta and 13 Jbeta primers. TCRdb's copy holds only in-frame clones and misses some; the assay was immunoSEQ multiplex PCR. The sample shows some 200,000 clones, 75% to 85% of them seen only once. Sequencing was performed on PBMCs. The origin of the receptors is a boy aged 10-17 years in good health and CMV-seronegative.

CDR3 DNA: TGTGCCAGCAGCAACCTACTAAGCGGGGCAGACAATGAGCAGTTCTTC. Protein: CASSNLLSGADNEQFF. The chain uses TRBV7-6 and TRBJ2-1; the match to TRBD2 covers 7 bases. CDR3 length equals 16 residues. Germline CDR1 and CDR2: SGHVS and FNYEAQ. J lost 5 bases, V lost 5 bases, and 12 bases had no gene match.

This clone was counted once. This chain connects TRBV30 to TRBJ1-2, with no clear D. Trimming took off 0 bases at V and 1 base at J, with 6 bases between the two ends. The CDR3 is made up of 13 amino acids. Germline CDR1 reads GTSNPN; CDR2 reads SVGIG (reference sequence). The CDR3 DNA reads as TGTGCCTGGAGTGTAGGAGTTAACTATGGCTACACCTTC. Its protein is CAWSVGVNYGYTF. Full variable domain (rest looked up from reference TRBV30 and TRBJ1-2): SQTIHQWPATLVQPVGSPLSLECTVEGTSNPNLYWYRQAAGRGLQLLFYSVGIGQISSEVPQNLSASRPQDRQFILSSKKLLLSDSGFYLCAWSVGVNYGYTFGSGTRLTVV.

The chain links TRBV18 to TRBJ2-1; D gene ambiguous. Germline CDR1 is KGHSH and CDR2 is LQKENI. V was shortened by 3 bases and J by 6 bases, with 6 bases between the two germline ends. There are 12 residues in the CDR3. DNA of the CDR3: TGTGCCAGCTCACCTAAATCCAATGAGCAGTTCTTC. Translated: CASSPKSNEQFF.

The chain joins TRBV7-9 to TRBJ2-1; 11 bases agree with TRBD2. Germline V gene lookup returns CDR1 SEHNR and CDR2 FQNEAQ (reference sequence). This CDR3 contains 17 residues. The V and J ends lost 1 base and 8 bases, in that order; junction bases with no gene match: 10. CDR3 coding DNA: TGTGCCAGCAGCTTAGTGGGATCTAGCGGGAGGCTCGATGAGCAGTTCTTC. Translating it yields CASSLVGSSGRLDEQFF. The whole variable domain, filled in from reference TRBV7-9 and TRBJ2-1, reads DTGVSQNPRHKITKRGQNVTFRCDPISEHNRLYWYRQTLGQGPEFLTYFQNEAQLEKSRLLSDRFSAERPKGSFSTLEIQRTEQGDSAMYLCASSLVGSSGRLDEQFFGPGTRLTVL.

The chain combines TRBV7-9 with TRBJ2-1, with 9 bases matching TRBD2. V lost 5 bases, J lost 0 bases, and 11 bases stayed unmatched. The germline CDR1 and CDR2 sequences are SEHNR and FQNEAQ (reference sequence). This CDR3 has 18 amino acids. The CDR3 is CASSPRLAELSSYNEQFF. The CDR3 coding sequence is TGTGCCAGCAGCCCCAGACTAGCGGAGCTAAGCTCCTACAATGAGCAGTTCTTC. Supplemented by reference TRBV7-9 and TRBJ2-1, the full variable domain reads DTGVSQNPRHKITKRGQNVTFRCDPISEHNRLYWYRQTLGQGPEFLTYFQNEAQLEKSRLLSDRFSAERPKGSFSTLEIQRTEQGDSAMYLCASSPRLAELSSYNEQFFGPGTRLTVL.

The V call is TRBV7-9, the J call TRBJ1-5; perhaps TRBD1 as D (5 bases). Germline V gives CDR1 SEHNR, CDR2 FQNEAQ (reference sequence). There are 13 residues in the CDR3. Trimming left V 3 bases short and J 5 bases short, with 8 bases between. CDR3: CASSFGGDQPQHF. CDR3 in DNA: TGTGCCAGCAGCTTCGGGGGAGATCAGCCCCAGCATTTT.

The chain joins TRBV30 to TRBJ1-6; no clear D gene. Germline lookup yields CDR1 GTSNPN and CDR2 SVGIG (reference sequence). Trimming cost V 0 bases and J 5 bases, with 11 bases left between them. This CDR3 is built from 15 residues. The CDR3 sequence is CAWSVRSGNNSPLHF. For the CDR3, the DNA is TGTGCCTGGAGTGTACGGTCGGGAAATAATTCACCCCTCCACTTT. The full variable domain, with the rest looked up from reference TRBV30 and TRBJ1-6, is SQTIHQWPATLVQPVGSPLSLECTVEGTSNPNLYWYRQAAGRGLQLLFYSVGIGQISSEVPQNLSASRPQDRQFILSSKKLLLSDSGFYLCAWSVRSGNNSPLHFGNGTRLTVT.

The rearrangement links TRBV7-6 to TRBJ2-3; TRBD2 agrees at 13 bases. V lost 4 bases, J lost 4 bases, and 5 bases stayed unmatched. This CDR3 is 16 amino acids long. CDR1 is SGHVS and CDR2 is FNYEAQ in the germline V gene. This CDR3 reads CASSSLLAGGSDTQYF. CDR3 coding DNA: TGTGCCAGCAGCTCTTTACTAGCGGGGGGGTCAGATACGCAGTATTTT.

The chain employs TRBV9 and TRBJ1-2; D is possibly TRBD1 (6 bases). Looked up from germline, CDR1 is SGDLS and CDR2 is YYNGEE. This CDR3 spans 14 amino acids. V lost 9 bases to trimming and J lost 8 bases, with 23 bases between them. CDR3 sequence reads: CATFLGGGRGGYTF. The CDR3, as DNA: TGTGCCACCTTCCTAGGGGGGGGAAGGGGCGGCTACACCTTC.

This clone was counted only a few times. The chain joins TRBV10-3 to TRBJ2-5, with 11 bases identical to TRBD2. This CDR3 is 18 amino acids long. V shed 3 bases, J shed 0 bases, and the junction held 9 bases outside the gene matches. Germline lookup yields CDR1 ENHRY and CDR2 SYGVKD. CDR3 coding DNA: TGTGCCATCAGTGATAAACTAGCGGGGGAGTCGTACCAAGAGACCCAGTACTTC. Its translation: CAISDKLAGESYQETQYF.

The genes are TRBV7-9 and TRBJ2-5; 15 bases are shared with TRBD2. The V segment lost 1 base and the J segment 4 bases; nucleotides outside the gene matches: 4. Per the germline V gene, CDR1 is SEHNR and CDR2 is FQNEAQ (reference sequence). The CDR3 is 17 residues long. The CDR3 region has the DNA TGTGCCAGCAGCTTAGGGGGACTAGCGGGGGGACGAGAGACCCAGTACTTC. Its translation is CASSLGGLAGGRETQYF.

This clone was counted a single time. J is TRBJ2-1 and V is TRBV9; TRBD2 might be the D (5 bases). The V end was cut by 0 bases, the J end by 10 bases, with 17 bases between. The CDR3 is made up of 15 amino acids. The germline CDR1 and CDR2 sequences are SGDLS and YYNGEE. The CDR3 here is CASSVGGLNRGEQFF. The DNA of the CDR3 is TGTGCCAGCAGCGTAGGTGGGCTGAATCGAGGGGAGCAGTTCTTC.

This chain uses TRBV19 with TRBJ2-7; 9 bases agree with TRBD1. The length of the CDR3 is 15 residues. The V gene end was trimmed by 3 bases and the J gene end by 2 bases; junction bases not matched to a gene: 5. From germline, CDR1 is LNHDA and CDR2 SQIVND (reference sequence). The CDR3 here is CASSIRQGGTYEQYF. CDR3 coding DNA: TGTGCCAGTAGTATCCGACAGGGGGGAACCTACGAGCAGTACTTC.

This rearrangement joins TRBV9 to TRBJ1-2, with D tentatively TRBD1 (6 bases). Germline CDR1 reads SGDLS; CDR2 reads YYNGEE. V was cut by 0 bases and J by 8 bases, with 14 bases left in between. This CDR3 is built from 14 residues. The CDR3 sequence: CASSVEFGGQGYTF. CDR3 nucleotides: TGTGCCAGCAGCGTAGAGTTCGGGGGGCAAGGCTACACCTTC. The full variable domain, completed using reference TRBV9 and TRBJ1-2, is DSGVTQTPKHLITATGQRVTLRCSPRSGDLSVYWYQQSLDQGLQFLIQYYNGEERAKGNILERFSAQQFPDLHSELNLSSLELGDSALYFCASSVEFGGQGYTFGSGTRLTVV.

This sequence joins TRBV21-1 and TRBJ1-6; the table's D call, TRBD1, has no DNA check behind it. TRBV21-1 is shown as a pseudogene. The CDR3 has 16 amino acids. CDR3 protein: CASSPWGEQTDSPLHF. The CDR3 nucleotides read TGTGCCAGCAGCCCGTGGGGCGAACAGACAGATTCACCCCTCCACTTT.

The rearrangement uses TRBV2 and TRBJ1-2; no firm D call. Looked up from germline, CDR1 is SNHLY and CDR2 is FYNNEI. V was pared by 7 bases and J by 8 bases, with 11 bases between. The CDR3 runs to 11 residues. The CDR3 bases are TGTGCCAGCACCGAGGCACTCGGCTACACCTTC. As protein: CASTEALGYTF.

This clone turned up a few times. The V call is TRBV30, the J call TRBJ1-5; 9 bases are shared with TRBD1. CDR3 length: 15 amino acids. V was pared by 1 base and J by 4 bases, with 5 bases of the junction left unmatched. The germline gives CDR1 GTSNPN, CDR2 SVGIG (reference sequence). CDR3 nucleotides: TGTGCCTGGAGTGCCACCGACAGGGGGAATCAGCCCCAGCATTTT. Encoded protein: CAWSATDRGNQPQHF.

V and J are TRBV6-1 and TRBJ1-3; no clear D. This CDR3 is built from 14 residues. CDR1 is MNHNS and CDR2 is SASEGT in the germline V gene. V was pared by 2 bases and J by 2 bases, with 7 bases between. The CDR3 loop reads CASSESPAGNTIYF. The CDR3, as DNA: TGTGCCAGCAGTGAAAGTCCAGCTGGAAACACCATATATTTT.

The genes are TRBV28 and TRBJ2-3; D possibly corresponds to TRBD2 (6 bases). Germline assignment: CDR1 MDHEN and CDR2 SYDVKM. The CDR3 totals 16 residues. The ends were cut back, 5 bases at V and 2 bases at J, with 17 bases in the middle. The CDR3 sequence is CASSPGTPEPTDTQYF. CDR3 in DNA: TGTGCCAGCAGTCCTGGGACTCCGGAGCCCACAGATACGCAGTATTTT.

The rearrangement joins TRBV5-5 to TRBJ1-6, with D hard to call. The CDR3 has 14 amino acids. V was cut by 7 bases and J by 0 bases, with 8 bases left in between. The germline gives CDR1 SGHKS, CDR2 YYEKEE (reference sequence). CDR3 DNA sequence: TGTGCCAGCGCGGCGAGCTCCTATAATTCACCCCTCCACTTT. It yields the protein CASAASSYNSPLHF.

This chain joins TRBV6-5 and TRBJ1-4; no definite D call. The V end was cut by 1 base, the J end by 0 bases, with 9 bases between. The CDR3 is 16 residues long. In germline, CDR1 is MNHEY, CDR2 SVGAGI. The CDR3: CASSYWAPATNEKLFF. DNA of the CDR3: TGTGCCAGCAGTTACTGGGCCCCTGCAACTAATGAAAAACTGTTTTTT.

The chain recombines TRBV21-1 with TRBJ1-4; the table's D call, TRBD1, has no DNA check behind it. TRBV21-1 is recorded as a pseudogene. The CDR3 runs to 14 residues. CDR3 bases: TGTGCCAGCAGCGCACAGGGTACTAATGAAAAACTGTTTTTT. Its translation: CASSAQGTNEKLFF.

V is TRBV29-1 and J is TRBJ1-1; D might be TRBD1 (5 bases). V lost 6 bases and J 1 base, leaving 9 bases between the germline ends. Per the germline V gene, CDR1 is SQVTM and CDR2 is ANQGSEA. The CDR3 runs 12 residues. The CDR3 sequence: CSVLQGNTEAFF. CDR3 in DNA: TGCAGCGTACTGCAGGGGAACACTGAAGCTTTCTTT.